The text below deals with one T cell receptor beta chain. CDR3 size: 12 residues. Germline V CDR1 and CDR2: SNHLY, FYNNEI. With V trimmed by 6 bases and J by 6 bases, 3 bases remained unmatched. This sample was taken from a study of blood T cell repertoires in COVID-19. Whole-study context: Acute-phase and convalescent COVID-19 samples originated in the United States, Italy and Spain.

Clones were sequenced by immunoSEQ multiplex PCR, and TCRdb holds only the in-frame ones, with some missing. The table lists roughly 200,000 clones, more than 75% of them singletons. The chain is built from TRBV2 and TRBJ1-2; 8 bases fit TRBD1. The clonotype comes from a middle-aged man with active or convalescent COVID-19. The source material was peripheral blood. The CDR3 DNA reads as TGTGCCAGCAGGGTGACAGGGGATGGCTACACCTTC. Translated: CASRVTGDGYTF. Full variable domain (rest looked up from reference TRBV2 and TRBJ1-2): EPEVTQTPSHQVTQMGQEVILRCVPISNHLYFYWYRQILGQKVEFLVSFYNNEISEKSEIFDDQFSVERPDGSNFTLKIRSTKLEDSAMYFCASRVTGDGYTFGSGTRLTVV.